This TCR beta chain stems from a study of blood T cells in healthy people across ages. Whole-study results and caveats: In the absence of known donor CMV status, changes in expanded clonotypes were possibly confounded. The study regarded diversity estimates from one million T cells as underestimates.

This clonotype appeared a few times. Its cognate antigen is unknown. Healthy Caucasian individuals from Russia aged roughly 6 to 100 were enrolled as donors. Each donor's blood draw was roughly 9.8 milliliters of peripheral blood. Combining a sample-barcoded 5' primer with a J-beta primer mix, a second PCR ran for about 7 to 12 cycles. From the 5' RACE reads, TCRdb called clonotypes with MiXCR, one entry per CDR3 protein. The table records hundreds of thousands of distinct CDR3 sequences, about 21% of them present only once. The sample taken for sequencing was blood. The TCR sequence derives from an older man in good health.

CDR3 coding DNA: TGCAGTGCTAGACAGGAAAAAGAGACCCAGTACTTC. Encoded protein: CSARQEKETQYF. The J gene is TRBJ2-5, the V gene TRBV20-1, with D hard to call. This CDR3 spans 12 amino acids. Germline CDR1 DFQATT, CDR2 SNEGSKA (reference sequence). V lost 2 bases and J 3 bases, leaving 7 bases between the germline ends.